This T cell receptor (beta chain) was captured in a study of tissue T cells after allogeneic stem cell transplantation. Findings and caveats of the study: Only a limited share of tissue TCRs appeared in blood or spleen. Few T cell clones were shared across patients, but motif clusters showed tissue-specific shared signatures.

Stated time point: mouse harvest day 14 after allogeneic transplant. Tail vein injection delivered 10^7 T-cell-depleted bone marrow cells and 10^6 splenic CD5+ T cells. Germline V lookup: CDR1 SGHSN, CDR2 HYEKVE. The CDR3 runs to 13 residues. Between the trimmed V and J ends, which lost 0 bases and 3 bases, there was a span of 5 bases. Clones were sequenced by immunoSEQ multiplex PCR, and TCRdb holds only the in-frame ones, with some missing. Among roughly 1,100 clones listed, around half were seen once. Of note for this clone: The antigen remains undetermined. The gene symbols are mouse symbols. The CDR3 extends 1 residue past the end of the read, so its final part is completed from the germline J gene.

The clonotype originates from a female BALB/c mouse given C57BL/6 T cells with graft-versus-host disease after an allogeneic hematopoietic cell transplant. The chain recombines TRBV12-1 with TRBJ2-1; D unclear. Sequencing input: liver tissue. CDR3 residues: CASSLAPYAEQFF. The part of the CDR3 DNA that was read is TGTGCCAGCTCTCTCGCCCCCTATGCTGAGCAGTTC.